The sequence of this T cell receptor (beta chain) was determined in a study of CD8 T cells in ankylosing spondylitis. Molecular-barcoded quantitative 5'-RACE produced these TCR beta libraries. Using its own MiXCR run on the 5' RACE reads, TCRdb lists one record per CDR3 protein. Here the sample spans 250,000 to 350,000 distinct CDR3 sequences, roughly 8% being singletons. The length of the CDR3 is 18 residues. Trimming removed 6 bases from V and 8 bases from J; junction bases left unmatched: 13. Germline V gene data show CDR1 as WSHSY and CDR2 as SAAADI. In this sample, this clonotype turned up many times. Its antigen is not identified. Findings and limits, study-wide: Within matched ankylosing spondylitis synovial fluid, disease-linked clones were reportedly significantly enriched. Disease-linked clones had a CD8+ phenotype and relatively low frequency in peripheral blood. A subset of motif variants has previously been described in the synovial fluid and blood of reactive arthritis. Ankylosing spondylitis blood seemed to carry a telltale TCR beta motif made of fewer than 10 highly homologous variants.

The sample consisted of blood, either unsorted or a sorted T cell fraction (not recorded which). The sequence derives from a male donor with ankylosing spondylitis. The chain is built from TRBV10-2 and TRBJ2-2, with 15 bases fitting TRBD2. The CDR3 DNA follows: TGCGCCAGCAGGGGAAATCTGGGACTAGCGGGAGGCGTAGGGGAGCTGTTTTTT. Its protein product is CASRGNLGLAGGVGELFF.